The source of this T cell receptor (beta chain) is a study of cytomegalovirus exposure and HLA in healthy donors. This table comes from immunoSEQ multiplex PCR, and its TCRdb copy is limited to in-frame clones, with some not included. The repertoire includes more than 110,000 clones, less than 90% of them detected once, and just under 3% sits in the top ten. The sequencing input was PBMCs. The sequence was obtained from a man between 18 and 29 years old in good health and CMV-seronegative.

The CDR3 DNA reads as TGTGCCAGCAGCGTAGGCCCAGGGACTGATACGCAGTATTTT. It encodes CASSVGPGTDTQYF. J is TRBJ2-3 and V is TRBV9; a possible D gene is TRBD2 (6 bases). Germline assignment: CDR1 SGDLS and CDR2 YYNGEE. V lost 0 bases and J lost 6, with 11 bases in between. CDR3 length equals 14 residues.